These 7 T cell receptor beta chains were sequenced from one sample in a study of PD-1 blockade in classical Hodgkin lymphoma. Method: immunoSEQ multiplex PCR; TCRdb's copy keeps in-frame clones and lacks some. Counted here are about 150,000 clones, under 85% occurring once; the ten biggest clones make up 9.2%. Relapses following autologous stem cell transplantation were seen in all patients, with brentuximab vedotin exposure varying. The sample consisted of peripheral blood mononuclear cells (PBMCs), taken before the second cycle of nivolumab. The receptors shown here come from a human donor with classical Hodgkin lymphoma.

About this clone itself: Possible read error: a much larger clone is one base away. At the DNA level, this CDR3 is encoded by other sequences in the same sample as well. The chain links TRBV5-1 to TRBJ2-7, with D unresolved. Germline V CDR1 and CDR2: SGHRS, YFSETQ. V lost 2 bases and J 2 bases, leaving 2 bases between the germline ends. The CDR3 loop spans 11 amino acids. This CDR3 is CASSLAYEQYF. DNA of the CDR3: TGCGCCAGCAGCTTAGCCTACGAGCAGTACTTC.

V and J are TRBV7-2 and TRBJ1-6; D not resolved. The germline CDR1 and CDR2 sequences are SGHTA and FQGNSA. CDR3 length: 14 residues. V lost 8 bases, J lost 7 bases, and 15 bases lay in between. This CDR3 is CASVPHPGNSPLHF. The CDR3 coding sequence is TGTGCCAGCGTCCCCCACCCCGGGAATTCACCCCTCCACTTT.

This clone was detected a few times. The V gene is TRBV5-5, the J gene TRBJ1-2, with D possibly TRBD1 on 5 matching bases. Trimming removed 0 bases at V and 6 bases at J, with 6 bases between. This CDR3 has 12 amino acids. The V gene's germline CDR1 is SGHKS and CDR2 YYEKEE (reference sequence). The DNA for the CDR3 is TGTGCCAGCAGCTTGGTGACAGATGGCTACACCTTC. Its translation: CASSLVTDGYTF.

V is TRBV6-5 and J is TRBJ2-2, with 8 bases that match TRBD1. The V gene's germline CDR1 is MNHEY and CDR2 SVGAGI. The CDR3 totals 15 residues. Unmatched junction bases numbered 6, after V lost 2 bases and J lost 7 bases. Here the CDR3 DNA reads TGTGCCAGCAGTTACGTGCCGACAGGGGTCGGGGAGCTGTTTTTT. This codes for CASSYVPTGVGELFF.

CDR3 sequence reads: CASSLAPETDTQYF. CDR3 sequence (DNA): TGCGCCAGCAGCTTGGCCCCAGAGACAGATACGCAGTATTTT. The V and J genes are TRBV5-1 and TRBJ2-3; no firm D call. Germline loops: CDR1 SGHRS, CDR2 YFSETQ. Trimming stripped 0 bases from V and 3 bases from J, with 8 bases between. The CDR3 is 14 residues long.

This clone was picked up one time. The CDR3 DNA reads as TGTGCCAGCAGTTCTCTGACAGGTCGCTCCTACGAGCAGTACTTC. Amino acid sequence: CASSSLTGRSYEQYF. The gene calls are TRBV6-6 and TRBJ2-7; tentatively, D is TRBD1 (6 bases). Trimming stripped 4 bases from V and 0 bases from J, with 13 bases between. The CDR3 is 15 residues long. Per germline, CDR1 MNHNY and CDR2 SVGAGI (reference sequence).

V gene TRBV6-5 combines with J gene TRBJ1-1; D gene uncertain. The CDR3 totals 13 residues. The germline V and J ends were trimmed by 2 bases and 5 bases, with 9 bases remaining between them. Germline CDR1 and CDR2: MNHEY and SVGAGI. The CDR3 loop is CASSYGPVTEAFF. The CDR3 DNA sequence: TGTGCCAGCAGTTACGGGCCCGTGACTGAAGCTTTCTTT.